Each of the 25 T cell receptor beta chains below was sequenced from the same sample in a study of T cell responses to AZD1222 COVID-19 vaccine. Sequencing was performed with immunoSEQ multiplex PCR; in TCRdb, only in-frame clones are kept and a portion is missing. The table shows 93,000 or so clones, with about 90% occurring only once. The material was peripheral blood, obtained on day 0 of AZD1222 vaccination. These receptors all come from an adult in good health.

The chain carries TRBV7-2 and TRBJ1-2, with D perhaps TRBD1 (6 bases). The CDR3 is 12 residues long. Germline-derived CDR1 and CDR2 are SGHTA and FQGNSA. V lost 2 bases and J 7 bases, leaving 8 bases between the germline ends. This CDR3 is CASSLTGTGYTF. The DNA of the CDR3 is TGTGCCAGCAGCTTAACAGGGACTGGCTACACCTTC.

The chain recombines TRBV7-9 with TRBJ1-2, with TRBD1 matching 9 bases. This CDR3 has 16 amino acids. Germline V gene lookup returns CDR1 SEHNR and CDR2 FQNEAQ (reference sequence). Trimming cost V 5 bases and J 4 bases; bases outside gene matches: 11. The CDR3 nucleotides read TGTGCCAGCAGCGTCCCGGGACAGGGTACGGGCTATGGCTACACCTTC. It yields the protein CASSVPGQGTGYGYTF.

This chain links TRBV5-1 with TRBJ1-1; D perhaps matches TRBD1 (5 bases). The CDR3 contains 15 residues. Trimming removed 0 bases from V and 1 base from J, with 10 bases in between. From germline, CDR1 is SGHRS and CDR2 YFSETQ. CDR3 bases: TGCGCCAGCAGCTTGGCAGGGCGGAAGAACACTGAAGCTTTCTTT. Protein: CASSLAGRKNTEAFF.

V and J are TRBV10-3 and TRBJ2-2, with 7 positions matching TRBD1. Trimming cost V 1 base and J 2 bases; bases outside gene matches: 7. CDR3 length: 17 residues. Germline V gene sequence: CDR1 ENHRY, CDR2 SYGVKD. The CDR3 protein is CAISEWAGGGNTGELFF. The CDR3 DNA is TGTGCCATCAGTGAGTGGGCAGGGGGTGGAAACACCGGGGAGCTGTTTTTT.

This chain connects TRBV5-4 to TRBJ2-5, with D hard to call. The CDR3 runs to 14 residues. Germline V CDR1 and CDR2: SGHNT, YYREEE (reference sequence). V lost 3 bases, J lost 1 base, and 10 bases lay in between. Written as DNA, the CDR3 is TGTGCCAGCAGCTCGAGCACGGTCCAAGAGACCCAGTACTTC. Its translation is CASSSSTVQETQYF. The full variable domain, in which reference TRBV5-4 and TRBJ2-5 provide the parts outside the CDR3, is ETGVTQSPTHLIKTRGQQVTLRCSSQSGHNTVSWYQQALGQGPQFIFQYYREEENGRGNFPPRFSGLQFPNYSSELNVNALELDDSALYLCASSSSTVQETQYFGPGTRLLVL.

The V and J genes are TRBV7-8 and TRBJ1-2; the match to TRBD1 covers 9 bases. V lost 1 base, J lost 7 bases, and 1 base stayed unmatched. Germline loops: CDR1 SGHVS, CDR2 FQNEAQ. This CDR3 spans 13 amino acids. For the CDR3, the DNA is TGTGCCAGCAGCTTAGGGACAGGGGTTGGCTACACCTTC. Translated, it gives CASSLGTGVGYTF. The whole variable domain, filled in from reference TRBV7-8 and TRBJ1-2, reads GAGVSQSPRYKVAKRGQDVALRCDPISGHVSLFWYQQALGQGPEFLTYFQNEAQLDKSGLPSDRFFAERPEGSVSTLKIQRTQQEDSAVYLCASSLGTGVGYTFGSGTRLTVV.

The chain has TRBV18 and TRBJ1-2; D ambiguous. V was shortened by 3 bases and J by 3 bases, with 8 bases between the two germline ends. Germline CDR1 is KGHSH and CDR2 is LQKENI. The CDR3 has 13 amino acids. The CDR3 bases are TGTGCCAGCTCACCCGACAAGGACTATGGCTACACCTTC. This codes for CASSPDKDYGYTF.

The chain recombines TRBV4-3 with TRBJ2-1, with 8 bases lining up with TRBD2. Germline trimming cut 0 bases from V and 5 bases from J; bases unmatched to any gene: 6. The length of the CDR3 is 16 residues. Germline-derived CDR1 and CDR2 are LGHNA and YSLEER. CDR3 in DNA: TGCGCCAGCAGCCAAGATGTCGCGGGGGGTCACAATGAGCAGTTCTTC. Its protein product is CASSQDVAGGHNEQFF.

This clone was detected only once. CDR3 sequence (DNA): TGTGCCAGCAGCCTGTCCGGGGGCTCTATTAACACTGAAGCTTTCTTT. Its protein is CASSLSGGSINTEAFF. V usage is TRBV14 and J usage is TRBJ1-1, with D possibly being TRBD1 (6 bases). This CDR3 comprises 16 residues. V was trimmed by 4 bases and J by 2 bases, leaving 17 bases between them. The V gene's germline CDR1 is SGHDN and CDR2 FVKESK.

In this sample, this clone turned up once. The V gene is TRBV28, the J gene TRBJ1-5; 9 nucleotides match TRBD1. Germline V CDR1 and CDR2: MDHEN, SYDVKM. The J segment lost 7 bases and the V segment lost 4 bases, leaving 5 bases of the junction unmatched. This CDR3 spans 14 amino acids. CDR3 in amino acids: CASSSPGTGQPQHF. The CDR3 region has the DNA TGTGCCAGCAGTTCCCCCGGGACAGGGCAGCCCCAGCATTTT.

The rearrangement links TRBV6-5 to TRBJ2-5; 11 bases align to TRBD2. CDR1 and CDR2 from the germline V gene are MNHEY and SVGAGI. With 4 bases clipped from V and 6 bases from J, the junction kept 10 bases outside the gene matches. CDR3 size: 16 residues. CDR3 in DNA: TGTGCCAGCAGTTCCCGAGGTAGCGGGAGGGGGAAGACCCAGTACTTC. Translation gives CASSSRGSGRGKTQYF.

V is TRBV5-8 and J is TRBJ2-7, with D perhaps being TRBD1 or TRBD2 (5 bases each). The CDR3 extends over 16 amino acids. Per germline, CDR1 SGHTS and CDR2 YDEGEE. The V end lost 0 bases, the J end lost 5 bases, and 18 bases lay between the germline ends. The CDR3 DNA reads as TGTGCCAGCAGCTTGGAAGGGGTCGTAGGGCGGGACGAGCAGTACTTC. Amino acid sequence: CASSLEGVVGRDEQYF.

Only one count was recorded for this clone. J is TRBJ1-3 and V is TRBV7-2, with D uncertain. The CDR3 consists of 17 residues. Germline CDR1 and CDR2: SGHTA and FQGNSA. V lost 1 base and J 0 bases, leaving 13 bases between the germline ends. The CDR3 coding sequence is TGTGCCAGCAGCTTAGAGGGAGGACCCCTCTCTGGAAACACCATATATTTT. Translation gives CASSLEGGPLSGNTIYF.

This chain joins TRBV10-3 and TRBJ2-3; 9 bases fit TRBD1. Germline V gene data show CDR1 as ENHRY and CDR2 as SYGVKD. This CDR3 comprises 13 residues. The junction had 5 bases not matched to a gene; V was cut back by 9 bases and J by 4 bases. CDR3 nucleotide sequence: TGTGCCATAACAGGGGGCCACCCAGATACGCAGTATTTT. Translation gives CAITGGHPDTQYF.

The gene calls are TRBV7-9 and TRBJ2-7; 7 nucleotides match TRBD2. The CDR3 totals 15 residues. The germline CDR1 and CDR2 sequences are SEHNR and FQNEAQ (reference sequence). The J segment lost 3 bases and the V segment lost 5 bases, leaving 10 bases of the junction unmatched. As DNA, the CDR3 is TGTGCCAGCAGCCAAGGGCGGGGGATCAGCTACGAGCAGTACTTC. The encoded protein is CASSQGRGISYEQYF.

The gene calls are TRBV3-1 (or the pseudogene TRBV3-2) and TRBJ2-1; 7 nucleotides match TRBD2. Trimming removed 0 bases from V and 0 bases from J; junction bases left unmatched: 8. This CDR3 spans 18 amino acids. Germline V CDR1 and CDR2: LGHDT, YNNKEL (reference sequence). CDR3 in amino acids: CASSQDLASGGSYNEQFF. The CDR3 region has the DNA TGTGCCAGCAGCCAAGATTTGGCTAGCGGAGGCTCCTACAATGAGCAGTTCTTC.

V usage is TRBV6-2 or TRBV6-3 and J usage is TRBJ2-1; D is undetermined. Germline values: CDR1 MNHEY, CDR2 SVGEGT. V lost 3 bases to trimming and J lost 1 base, with 10 bases between them. This CDR3 is built from 15 residues. CDR3 in DNA: TGTGCCAGCAGTTATCGGGCGGATTCCTACAATGAGCAGTTCTTC. Protein: CASSYRADSYNEQFF.

The chain combines TRBV11-3 with TRBJ1-1; 8 nucleotides agree with TRBD1. This CDR3 is 14 amino acids long. The germline gives CDR1 SGHNT, CDR2 YENEEA. The V and J ends lost 4 bases and 1 base, in that order; junction bases with no gene match: 2. CDR3 nucleotide sequence: TGTGCCAGCAGCTCAGACAGGGGGAACACTGAAGCTTTCTTT. Its protein product is CASSSDRGNTEAFF.

This chain joins TRBV7-2 and TRBJ1-2, with 7 bases fitting TRBD1. CDR1 and CDR2 from the germline V gene are SGHTA and FQGNSA. Trimming cost V 5 bases and J 0 bases; bases outside gene matches: 9. The CDR3 contains 16 residues. CDR3 amino acids: CASSPPTGRTNYGYTF. DNA of the CDR3: TGTGCCAGCAGCCCACCGACAGGGCGCACTAACTATGGCTACACCTTC.

The V call is TRBV7-8, the J call TRBJ1-5; D perhaps matches TRBD1 (5 bases). CDR1 and CDR2 (germline): SGHVS, FQNEAQ. The CDR3 is made up of 13 amino acids. The V and J ends lost 7 bases and 7 bases respectively, with 14 bases between them. The CDR3 spells CASMGIGGQPQHF. CDR3 DNA: TGTGCCAGCATGGGCATCGGGGGGCAGCCCCAGCATTTT.

With regard to this clone: One end of the junction varies from germline; a read error may be responsible. The rearrangement joins TRBV7-7 to TRBJ2-5; a weak D match, TRBD2 (5 bases). This CDR3 contains 15 residues. The V gene's germline CDR1 is SSHAT and CDR2 FNYEAQ (reference sequence). CDR3 residues: CASSTGLGLMETQYF. The CDR3, as DNA: TGTGCTAGCAGCACCGGACTTGGCCTCATGGAGACCCAGTACTTC.

J is TRBJ2-2 and V is TRBV10-3; 9 bases are a match to TRBD2. This CDR3 region has 16 residues. From germline, CDR1 is ENHRY and CDR2 SYGVKD. With V trimmed by 8 bases and J by 1 base, 8 bases remained unmatched. The CDR3 region has the DNA TGTGCCATCCCCACTTCACTAGCGGGGAACACCGGGGAGCTGTTTTTT. Its translation: CAIPTSLAGNTGELFF.

The chain links TRBV7-9 to TRBJ2-2; unclear D gene. The CDR3 loop spans 11 amino acids. Germline-derived CDR1 and CDR2 are SEHNR and FQNEAQ (reference sequence). V lost 2 bases and J lost 7, with 2 bases in between. The CDR3 coding sequence is TGTGCCAGCAGCTTACTCGGGGAGCTGTTTTTT. As protein: CASSLLGELFF.

The CDR3 sequence is CATHEAGDTRDTGELFF. CDR3 nucleotide sequence: TGTGCCACGCACGAGGCGGGAGACACACGTGACACCGGGGAGCTGTTTTTT. The chain carries TRBV9 and TRBJ2-2; TRBD2 aligns across 7 bases. The CDR3 consists of 17 residues. V was clipped by 9 bases and J by 3 bases; unmatched bases: 17. Germline assignment: CDR1 SGDLS and CDR2 YYNGEE.

V and J are TRBV11-2 and TRBJ2-7, with D maybe TRBD2 (5 bases). Germline V gene data show CDR1 as SGHAT and CDR2 as FQNNGV. This CDR3 comprises 15 residues. V lost 5 bases and J 2 bases, leaving 16 bases between the germline ends. CDR3 DNA: TGTGCCAGCAGCCTAGGAGCGGCCAGTACCTACGAGCAGTACTTC. Protein sequence: CASSLGAASTYEQYF.